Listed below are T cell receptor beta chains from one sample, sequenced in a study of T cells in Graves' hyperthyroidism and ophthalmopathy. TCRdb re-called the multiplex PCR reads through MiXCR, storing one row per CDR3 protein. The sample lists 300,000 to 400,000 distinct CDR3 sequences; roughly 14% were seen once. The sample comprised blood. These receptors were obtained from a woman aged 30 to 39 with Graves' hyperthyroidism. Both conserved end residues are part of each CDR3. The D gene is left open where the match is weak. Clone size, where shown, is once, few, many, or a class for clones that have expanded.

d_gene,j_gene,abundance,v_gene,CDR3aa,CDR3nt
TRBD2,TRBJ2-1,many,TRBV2,CASSGSAGGPGEQFF,TGTGCCAGCAGTGGAAGCGCGGGAGGGCCAGGGGAGCAGTTCTTC
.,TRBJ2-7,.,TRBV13,CASSTWLVGEQYF,TGTGCCAGCAGCACGTGGCTTGTGGGGGAGCAGTACTTC
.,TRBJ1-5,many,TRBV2,CASSGLASNQPQHF,TGTGCCAGCAGTGGACTGGCCTCCAATCAGCCCCAGCATTTT
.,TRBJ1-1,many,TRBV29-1,CSVGGRNTEAFF,TGCAGCGTTGGGGGACGGAACACTGAAGCTTTCTTT
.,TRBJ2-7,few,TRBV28,CATIEGFRYEQYF,TGTGCCACCATAGAAGGGTTTCGCTACGAGCAGTACTTC
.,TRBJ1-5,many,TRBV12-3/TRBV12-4,CASSPDRNQPQHF,TGTGCCAGCAGTCCTGACAGGAATCAGCCCCAGCATTTT
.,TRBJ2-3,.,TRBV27,CATQLMAGFTDTQYF,TGTGCCACACAACTGATGGCGGGCTTCACAGATACGCAGTATTTT
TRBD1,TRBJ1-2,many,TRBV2,CASRTGSSYTF,TGTGCCAGCAGGACAGGGAGCTCCTACACCTTC
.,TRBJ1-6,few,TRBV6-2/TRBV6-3,CASSKSVLVNSPLHF,TGTGCCAGCAGTAAATCGGTACTGGTTAATTCACCCCTCCACTTT
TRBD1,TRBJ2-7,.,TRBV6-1,CASTMTGGALVYEQYF,TGTGCCAGCACCATGACAGGGGGCGCCCTCGTCTACGAGCAGTACTTC
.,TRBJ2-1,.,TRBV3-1,CASSSPSGRGYNEQFF,TGTGCCAGCAGCTCCCCTTCGGGGAGAGGCTACAATGAGCAGTTCTTC
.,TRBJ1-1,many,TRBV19,CASSILTGEAFF,TGTGCCAGTAGTATTTTGACGGGAGAAGCTTTCTTT
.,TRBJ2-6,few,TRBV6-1,CASSDFSGANVLTF,TGTGCCAGCAGCGACTTTTCTGGGGCCAACGTCCTGACTTTC
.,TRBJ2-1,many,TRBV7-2,CASSPEKSYNEQFF,TGTGCCAGCAGCCCCGAAAAATCCTACAATGAGCAGTTCTTC
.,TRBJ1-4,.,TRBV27,CASSPRDPREKLFF,TGTGCCAGCAGTCCCCGGGACCCGCGTGAAAAACTGTTTTTT
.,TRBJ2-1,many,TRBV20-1,CSASSGPSYNEQFF,TGCAGTGCTAGTTCAGGGCCCTCCTACAATGAGCAGTTCTTC
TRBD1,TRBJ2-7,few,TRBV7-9,CASSLRCVGRGQGPKCRWDEQYF,TGTGCCAGCAGCTTAAGGTGTGTCGGCCGGGGACAGGGTCCGAAATGCCGGTGGGACGAGCAGTACTTC
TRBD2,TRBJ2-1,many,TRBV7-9,CASSFVASGTHEQFF,TGTGCCAGCAGCTTCGTGGCTAGCGGGACCCATGAGCAGTTCTTC
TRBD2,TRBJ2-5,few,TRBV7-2,CASSKTSGRQETQYF,TGTGCCAGCAGCAAAACTAGCGGGAGGCAGGAGACCCAGTACTTC
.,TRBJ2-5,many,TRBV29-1,CSAGTQETQYF,TGCAGTGCGGGGACCCAAGAGACCCAGTACTTC
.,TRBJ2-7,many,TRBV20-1,CSAGTPSSEQYF,TGCAGTGCTGGGACCCCAAGCTCCGAGCAGTACTTC
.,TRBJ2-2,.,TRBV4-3,CASSHDGTDNVAGELFF,TGCGCCAGCAGCCACGATGGGACGGACAACGTCGCGGGGGAGCTGTTTTTT
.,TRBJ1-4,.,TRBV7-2,CASSRTSGNNEKLFF,TGTGCCAGCAGCCGCACCTCGGGTAATAATGAAAAACTGTTTTTT
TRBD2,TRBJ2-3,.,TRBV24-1,CATGDPGGPLSSTDTQYF,TGTGCCACCGGTGATCCGGGAGGGCCCCTGTCTAGCACAGATACGCAGTATTTT